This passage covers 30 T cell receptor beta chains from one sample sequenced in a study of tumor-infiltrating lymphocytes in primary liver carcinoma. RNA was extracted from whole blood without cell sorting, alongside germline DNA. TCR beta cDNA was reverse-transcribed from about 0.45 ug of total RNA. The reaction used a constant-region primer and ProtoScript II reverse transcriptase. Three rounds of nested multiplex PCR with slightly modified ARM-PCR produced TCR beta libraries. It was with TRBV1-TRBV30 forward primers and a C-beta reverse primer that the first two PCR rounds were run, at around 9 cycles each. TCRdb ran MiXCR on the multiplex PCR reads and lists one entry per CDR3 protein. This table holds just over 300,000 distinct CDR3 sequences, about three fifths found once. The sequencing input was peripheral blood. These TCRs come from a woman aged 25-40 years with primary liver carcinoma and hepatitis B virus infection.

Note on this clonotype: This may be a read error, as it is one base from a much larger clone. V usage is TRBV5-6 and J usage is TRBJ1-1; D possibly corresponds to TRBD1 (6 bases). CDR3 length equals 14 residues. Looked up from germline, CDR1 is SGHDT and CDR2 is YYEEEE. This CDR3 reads CASSSYRAGTEASF. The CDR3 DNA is TGTGCCAGCAGCTCTTACAGGGCCGGGACTGAAGCTTCCTTT.

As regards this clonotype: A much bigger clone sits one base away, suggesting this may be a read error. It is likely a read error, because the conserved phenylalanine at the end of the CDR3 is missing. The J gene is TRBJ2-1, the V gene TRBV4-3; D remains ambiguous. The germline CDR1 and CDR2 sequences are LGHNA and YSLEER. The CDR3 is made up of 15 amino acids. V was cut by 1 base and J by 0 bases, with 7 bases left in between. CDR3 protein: CASSQGVSSYNEQFL. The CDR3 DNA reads TGCGCCAGCAGCCAAGGGGTTAGCTCCTACAATGAGCAGTTCTTA.

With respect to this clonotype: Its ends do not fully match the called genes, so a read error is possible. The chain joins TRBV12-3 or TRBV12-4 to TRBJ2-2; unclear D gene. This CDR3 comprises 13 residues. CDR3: CSSSDPQAGELFF. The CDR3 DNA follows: TGTTCCAGCAGCGATCCCCAGGCCGGGGAGCTGTTTTTT.

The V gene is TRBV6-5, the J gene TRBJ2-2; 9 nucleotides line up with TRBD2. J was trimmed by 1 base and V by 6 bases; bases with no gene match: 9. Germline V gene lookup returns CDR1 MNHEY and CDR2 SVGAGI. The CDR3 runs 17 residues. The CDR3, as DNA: TGTGCCAGCAGATTGTGGCGGGAGGGCAAGAACACCGGGGAGCTGTTTTTT. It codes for CASRLWREGKNTGELFF.

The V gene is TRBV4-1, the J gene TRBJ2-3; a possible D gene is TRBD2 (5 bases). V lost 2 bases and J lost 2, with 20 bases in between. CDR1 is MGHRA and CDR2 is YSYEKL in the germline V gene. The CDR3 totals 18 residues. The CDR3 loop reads CASSQQSRTGMNTDTQYF. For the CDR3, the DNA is TGCGCCAGCAGCCAACAATCACGGACGGGGATGAACACAGATACGCAGTATTTT.

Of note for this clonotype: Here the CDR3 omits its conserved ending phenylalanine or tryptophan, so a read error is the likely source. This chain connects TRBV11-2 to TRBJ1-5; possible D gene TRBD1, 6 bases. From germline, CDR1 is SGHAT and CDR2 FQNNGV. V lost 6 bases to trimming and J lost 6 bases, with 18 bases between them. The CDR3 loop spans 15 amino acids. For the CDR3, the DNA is TGTGCCAGCAGTCCAACGACAGGAGTGGGTCAGCCCCAGCATTGT. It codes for CASSPTTGVGQPQHC.

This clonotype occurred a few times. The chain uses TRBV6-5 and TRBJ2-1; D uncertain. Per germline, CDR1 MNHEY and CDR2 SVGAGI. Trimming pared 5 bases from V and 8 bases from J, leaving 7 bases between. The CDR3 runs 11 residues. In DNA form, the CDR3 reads TGTGCCAGCAGTGCCCTAGATGAGCAGTTCTTC. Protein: CASSALDEQFF.

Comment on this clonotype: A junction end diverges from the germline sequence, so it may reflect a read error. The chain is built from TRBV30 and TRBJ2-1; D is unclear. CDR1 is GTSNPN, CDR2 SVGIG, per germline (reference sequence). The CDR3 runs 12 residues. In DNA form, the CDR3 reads TGTACCTGGAGTCTGGCCCTCCCGGAGCAGTTCTTC. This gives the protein CTWSLALPEQFF.

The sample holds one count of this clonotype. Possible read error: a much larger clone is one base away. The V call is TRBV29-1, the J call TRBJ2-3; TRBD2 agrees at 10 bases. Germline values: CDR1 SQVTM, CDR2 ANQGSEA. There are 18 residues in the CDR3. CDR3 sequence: CSVWALAGAVSETDAQYF. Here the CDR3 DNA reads TGCAGCGTTTGGGCCCTAGCGGGAGCCGTTTCTGAGACAGATGCGCAGTATTTT.

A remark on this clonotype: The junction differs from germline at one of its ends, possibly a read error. The CDR3 nucleotides read TGTGCCAACAGCCCCTTTGGCGGGCCCTACAATGAGCAGTTCTTC. Translating gives CANSPFGGPYNEQFF. The V gene is TRBV11-1, the J gene TRBJ2-1; D might be TRBD2 (5 bases). Germline V CDR1 and CDR2: SGHAT, FQDESV (reference sequence). The CDR3 extends over 15 amino acids.

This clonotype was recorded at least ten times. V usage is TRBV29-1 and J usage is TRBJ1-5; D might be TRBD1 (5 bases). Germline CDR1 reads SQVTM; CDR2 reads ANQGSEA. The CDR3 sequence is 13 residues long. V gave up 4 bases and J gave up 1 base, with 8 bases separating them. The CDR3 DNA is TGCAGCGTTGGTGACAGCAGCAATCAGCCCCAGCATTTT. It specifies CSVGDSSNQPQHF.

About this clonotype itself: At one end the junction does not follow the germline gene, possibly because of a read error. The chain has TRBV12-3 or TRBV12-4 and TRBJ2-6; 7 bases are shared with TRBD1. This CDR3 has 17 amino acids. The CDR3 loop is CTSRPTGLGSGANVLTF. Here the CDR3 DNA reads TGTACCAGCAGACCGACAGGGTTGGGATCTGGGGCCAACGTCCTGACTTTC.

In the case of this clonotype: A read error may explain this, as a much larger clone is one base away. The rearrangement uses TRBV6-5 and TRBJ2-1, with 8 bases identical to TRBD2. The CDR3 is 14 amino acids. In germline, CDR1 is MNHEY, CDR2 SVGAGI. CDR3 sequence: CASSRTSSYNERFF. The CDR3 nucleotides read TGTGCCAGCAGTCGGACTAGCAGCTACAATGAGCGGTTCTTC.

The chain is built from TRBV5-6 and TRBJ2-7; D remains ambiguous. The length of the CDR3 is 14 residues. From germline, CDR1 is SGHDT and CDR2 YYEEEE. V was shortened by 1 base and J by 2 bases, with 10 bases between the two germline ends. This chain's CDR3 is CASSLRQPAYEQYF. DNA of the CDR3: TGTGCCAGCAGCTTGCGGCAGCCTGCCTACGAGCAGTACTTC. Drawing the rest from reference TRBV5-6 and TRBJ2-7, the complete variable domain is DAGVTQSPTHLIKTRGQQVTLRCSPKSGHDTVSWYQQALGQGPQFIFQYYEEEERQRGNFPDRFSGHQFPNYSSELNVNALLLGDSALYLCASSLRQPAYEQYFGPGTRLTVT.

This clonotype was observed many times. CDR3 sequence reads: CASSYSGSKYGEQYF. In DNA form, the CDR3 reads TGTGCCAGCAGTTACTCCGGGAGCAAATACGGCGAGCAGTACTTC. This sequence joins TRBV6-6 and TRBJ2-7; weak D call: TRBD2 (6 bases). The germline V gene encodes CDR1 MNHNY and CDR2 SVGAGI (reference sequence). This CDR3 has 15 amino acids. Trimming took off 0 bases at V and 6 bases at J, with 15 bases between the two ends.

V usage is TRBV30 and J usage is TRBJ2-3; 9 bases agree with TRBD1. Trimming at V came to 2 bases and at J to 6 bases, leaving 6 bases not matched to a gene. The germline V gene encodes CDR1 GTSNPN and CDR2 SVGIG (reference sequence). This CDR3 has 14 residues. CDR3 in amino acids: CAWSPRTGADTQYF. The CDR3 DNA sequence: TGTGCCTGGAGTCCCAGGACAGGGGCGGATACGCAGTATTTT.

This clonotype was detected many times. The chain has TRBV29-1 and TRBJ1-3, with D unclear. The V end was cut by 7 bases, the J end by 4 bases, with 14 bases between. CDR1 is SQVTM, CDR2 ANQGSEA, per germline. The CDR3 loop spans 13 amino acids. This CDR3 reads CSAPSPFGNTIYF. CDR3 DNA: TGCAGCGCCCCGTCTCCATTCGGAAACACCATATATTTT.

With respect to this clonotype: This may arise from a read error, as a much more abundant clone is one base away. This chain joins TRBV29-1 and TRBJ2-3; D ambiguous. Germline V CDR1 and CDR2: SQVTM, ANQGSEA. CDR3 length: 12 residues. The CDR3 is CSALLRTETQYF. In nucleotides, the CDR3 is TGCAGCGCACTGCTCCGCACAGAAACGCAGTATTTT.

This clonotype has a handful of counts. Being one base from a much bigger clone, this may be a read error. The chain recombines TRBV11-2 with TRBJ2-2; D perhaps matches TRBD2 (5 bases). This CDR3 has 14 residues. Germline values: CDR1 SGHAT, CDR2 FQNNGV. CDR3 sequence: CASSKGWGTGEPFF. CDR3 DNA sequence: TGTGCCAGCAGCAAGGGTTGGGGTACCGGGGAGCCGTTTTTT.

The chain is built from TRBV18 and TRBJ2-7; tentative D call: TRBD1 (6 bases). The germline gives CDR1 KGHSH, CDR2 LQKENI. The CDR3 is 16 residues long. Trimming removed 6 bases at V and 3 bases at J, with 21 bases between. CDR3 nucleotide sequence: TGTGCCAGCTCCTCGAACAAAGCAGGACAGCTCTACGAGCAGTACTTC. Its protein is CASSSNKAGQLYEQYF.

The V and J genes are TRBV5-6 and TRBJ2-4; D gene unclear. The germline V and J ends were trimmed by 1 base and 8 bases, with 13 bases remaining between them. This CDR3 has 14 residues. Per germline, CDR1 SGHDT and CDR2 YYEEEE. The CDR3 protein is CASSLLCGQDIQYF. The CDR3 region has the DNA TGTGCCAGCAGCTTGTTATGTGGGCAGGACATTCAGTACTTC. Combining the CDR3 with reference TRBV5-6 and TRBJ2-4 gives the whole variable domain DAGVTQSPTHLIKTRGQQVTLRCSPKSGHDTVSWYQQALGQGPQFIFQYYEEEERQRGNFPDRFSGHQFPNYSSELNVNALLLGDSALYLCASSLLCGQDIQYFGAGTRLSVL.

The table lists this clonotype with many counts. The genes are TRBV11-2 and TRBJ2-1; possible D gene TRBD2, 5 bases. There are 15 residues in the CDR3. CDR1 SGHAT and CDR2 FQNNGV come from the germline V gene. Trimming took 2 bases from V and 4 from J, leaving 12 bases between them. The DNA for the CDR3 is TGTGCCAGCAGCTTATTCTGGGAGCGGTACAATGAGCAGTTCTTC. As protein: CASSLFWERYNEQFF.

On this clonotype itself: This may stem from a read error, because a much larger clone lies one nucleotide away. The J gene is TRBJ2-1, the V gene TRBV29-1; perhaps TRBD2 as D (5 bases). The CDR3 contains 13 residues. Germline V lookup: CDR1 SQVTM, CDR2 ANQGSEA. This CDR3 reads CSVEGGHYNVQFF. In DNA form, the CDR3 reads TGCAGCGTTGAAGGAGGGCACTACAATGTGCAGTTCTTC.

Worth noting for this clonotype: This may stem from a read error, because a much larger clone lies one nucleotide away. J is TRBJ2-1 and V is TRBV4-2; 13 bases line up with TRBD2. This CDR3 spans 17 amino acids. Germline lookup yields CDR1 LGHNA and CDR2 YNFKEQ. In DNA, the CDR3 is TGTGCCAGCAGCCATAAACTAGCGGGAGGGCACTACAATGAGCGGTTCTTC. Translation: CASSHKLAGGHYNERFF.

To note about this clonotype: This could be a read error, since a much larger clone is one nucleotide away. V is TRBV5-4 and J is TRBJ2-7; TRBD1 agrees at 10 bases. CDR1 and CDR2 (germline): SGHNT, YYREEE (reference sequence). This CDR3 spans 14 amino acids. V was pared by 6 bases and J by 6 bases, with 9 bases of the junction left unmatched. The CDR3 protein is CASTFWDRGSEQYF. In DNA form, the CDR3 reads TGTGCCAGCACCTTCTGGGACAGGGGCTCCGAGCAGTACTTC.

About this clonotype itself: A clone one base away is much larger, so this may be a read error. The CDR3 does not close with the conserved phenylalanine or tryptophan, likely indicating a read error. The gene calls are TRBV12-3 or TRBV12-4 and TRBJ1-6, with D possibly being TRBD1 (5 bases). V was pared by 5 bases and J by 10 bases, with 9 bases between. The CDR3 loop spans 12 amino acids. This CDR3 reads CASSLRGSPLHL. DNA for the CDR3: TGTGCCAGCAGTCTGAGGGGATCACCCCTCCACTTA.

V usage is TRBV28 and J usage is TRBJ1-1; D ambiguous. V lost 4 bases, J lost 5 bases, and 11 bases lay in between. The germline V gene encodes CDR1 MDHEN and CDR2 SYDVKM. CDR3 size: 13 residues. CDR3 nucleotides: TGTGCCAGCAGTTATTCGTGGGCTACTGAAGCTTTCTTT. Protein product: CASSYSWATEAFF.

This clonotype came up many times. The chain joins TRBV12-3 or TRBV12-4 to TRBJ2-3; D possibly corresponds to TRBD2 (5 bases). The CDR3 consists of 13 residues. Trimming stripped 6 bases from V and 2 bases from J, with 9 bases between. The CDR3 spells CASRELATDTQYF. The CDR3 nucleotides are TGTGCCAGCAGGGAGCTAGCCACAGATACGCAGTATTTT.

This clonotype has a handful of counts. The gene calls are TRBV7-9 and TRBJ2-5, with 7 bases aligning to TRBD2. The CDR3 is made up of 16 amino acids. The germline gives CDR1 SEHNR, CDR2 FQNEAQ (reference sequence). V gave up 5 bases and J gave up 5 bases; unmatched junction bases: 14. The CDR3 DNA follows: TGTGCCAGCAGCCCTTTACCCGGACGGGGAGGGGAGACCCAGTACTTC. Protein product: CASSPLPGRGGETQYF. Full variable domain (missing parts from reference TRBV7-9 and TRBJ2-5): DTGVSQNPRHKITKRGQNVTFRCDPISEHNRLYWYRQTLGQGPEFLTYFQNEAQLEKSRLLSDRFSAERPKGSFSTLEIQRTEQGDSAMYLCASSPLPGRGGETQYFGPGTRLLVL.

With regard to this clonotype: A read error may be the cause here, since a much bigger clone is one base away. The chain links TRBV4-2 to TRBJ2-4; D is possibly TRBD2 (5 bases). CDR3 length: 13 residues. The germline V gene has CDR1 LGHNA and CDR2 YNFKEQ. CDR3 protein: CASSQDGKNIQCF. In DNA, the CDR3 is TGTGCCAGCAGCCAAGACGGGAAAAACATTCAGTGCTTC.